One and the same sample provided the 13 T cell receptor beta chains below, sequenced in a study of T cell responses to AZD1222 COVID-19 vaccine. Libraries were prepared by immunoSEQ multiplex PCR; TCRdb keeps only in-frame clonotypes and omits some of them. Altogether 150,000 or so clones are present, around 88% being singletons, with the ten largest covering about 16%. This sample comprised peripheral blood, obtained on day 0 of AZD1222 vaccination. The receptors shown here come from an adult in good health.

V gene TRBV28 combines with J gene TRBJ2-7, with D perhaps given as TRBD1 or TRBD2 (5 bases each). Trimming removed 2 bases at V and 3 bases at J, with 14 bases between. The germline CDR1 and CDR2 sequences are MDHEN and SYDVKM. The CDR3 length is 15 residues. This CDR3 reads CASSLGGNRLYEQYF. The CDR3 nucleotides read TGTGCCAGCAGTTTAGGGGGAAACCGCCTCTACGAGCAGTACTTC.

CDR3 nucleotide sequence: TGTGCCAGCAGCCAATTTGAGGGCTACACCTTC. This codes for CASSQFEGYTF. J is TRBJ1-2 and V is TRBV16; D call uncertain. Germline V gene sequence: CDR1 KGHSY, CDR2 FQNENV. V was trimmed by 1 base and J by 8 bases, leaving 5 bases between them. The CDR3 runs to 11 residues.

The CDR3 region has the DNA TGCGCCAGCAGCCAAGAAGAAGGGGGGAGCTATGGCTACACCTTC. Translated, it gives CASSQEEGGSYGYTF. The chain joins TRBV4-1 to TRBJ1-2; TRBD1 might be the D (6 bases). The CDR3 covers 15 residues. Trimming pared 0 bases from V and 4 bases from J, leaving 12 bases between. Per the germline V gene, CDR1 is MGHRA and CDR2 is YSYEKL.

This clone was detected once. This chain joins TRBV27 and TRBJ1-5; D is ambiguous. Germline CDR1 is MNHEY and CDR2 is SMNVEV (reference sequence). Trimming removed 2 bases from V and 0 bases from J, with 8 bases in between. This CDR3 region has 15 residues. The DNA for the CDR3 is TGTGCCAGCAGTTTAAAGGGATATAGCAATCAGCCCCAGCATTTT. This gives the protein CASSLKGYSNQPQHF.

The rearrangement links TRBV29-1 to TRBJ1-1; the D is unclear. V was trimmed by 8 bases and J by 0 bases, leaving 19 bases between them. Germline loops: CDR1 SQVTM, CDR2 ANQGSEA. The CDR3 totals 15 residues. CDR3 bases: TGCAGCATCAACCCCGAGTCCCTCATGAACACTGAAGCTTTCTTT. It is translated as CSINPESLMNTEAFF. The full variable domain, with the rest looked up from reference TRBV29-1 and TRBJ1-1, is SAVISQKPSRDICQRGTSLTIQCQVDSQVTMMFWYRQQPGQSLTLIATANQGSEATYESGFVIDKFPISRPNLTFSTLTVSNMSPEDSSIYLCSINPESLMNTEAFFGQGTRLTVV.

This chain connects TRBV5-5 to TRBJ2-3; D remains ambiguous. The germline V gene encodes CDR1 SGHKS and CDR2 YYEKEE (reference sequence). The CDR3 is 14 residues long. V shed 0 bases and J shed 1 base, with 6 bases lying between them. The CDR3: CASSLDVGTDTQYF. DNA for the CDR3: TGTGCCAGCAGCTTGGATGTTGGCACAGATACGCAGTATTTT.

In DNA, the CDR3 is TGTGCCAGCAGCTTAAACGGACAGGATGATGGCTACACCTTC. It is translated as CASSLNGQDDGYTF. V is TRBV7-3 and J is TRBJ1-2, with TRBD1 matching 7 bases. This CDR3 has 14 amino acids. Germline values: CDR1 SGHTA, CDR2 FQGTGA. With V trimmed by 1 base and J by 6 bases, 5 bases remained unmatched.

The V call is TRBV28, the J call TRBJ1-3, with D unresolved. CDR1 and CDR2 (germline): MDHEN, SYDVKM. The length of the CDR3 is 16 residues. V lost 6 bases, J lost 0 bases, and 15 bases lay in between. The CDR3 DNA reads as TGTGCCAGCAGGTCCTCCGACGGCTTCTCTGGAAACACCATATATTTT. Protein sequence: CASRSSDGFSGNTIYF.

The V and J genes are TRBV19 and TRBJ1-4, with D unresolved. Trimming took off 3 bases at V and 3 bases at J, with 8 bases between the two ends. From germline, CDR1 is LNHDA and CDR2 SQIVND (reference sequence). The CDR3 covers 14 residues. The CDR3 region is CASSMGRSNEKLFF. The CDR3 nucleotides are TGTGCCAGTAGTATGGGCAGATCTAATGAAAAACTGTTTTTT.

The V gene is TRBV5-1, the J gene TRBJ1-2, with 8 bases identical to TRBD1. The CDR3 contains 15 residues. The J segment lost 8 bases and the V segment lost 0 bases, leaving 9 bases of the junction unmatched. CDR1 is SGHRS, CDR2 YFSETQ, per germline. CDR3 sequence reads: CASSLGFLDRGGYTF. Written as DNA, the CDR3 is TGCGCCAGCAGCTTGGGCTTCCTAGACAGGGGAGGCTACACCTTC.

J is TRBJ1-2 and V is TRBV19; the match to TRBD1 covers 10 bases. The length of the CDR3 is 15 residues. V shed 5 bases, J shed 4 bases, and the junction held 7 bases outside the gene matches. Germline CDR1 reads LNHDA; CDR2 reads SQIVND (reference sequence). The CDR3 reads CASSPRQGAIYGYTF. The CDR3 DNA is TGTGCCAGTAGTCCTCGACAGGGGGCAATCTATGGCTACACCTTC.

The rearrangement links TRBV6-5 to TRBJ2-7, with TRBD1 matching 7 bases. V lost 6 bases and J lost 9; bases outside the gene matches: 11. CDR1 is MNHEY, CDR2 SVGAGI, per germline. The CDR3 runs to 13 residues. The CDR3 DNA reads TGTGCCAGCAGGGGTACTACAGGGGTAGTGCAGTACTTC. Its translation is CASRGTTGVVQYF.

The V gene is TRBV5-8, the J gene TRBJ1-5; D remains unclear. This CDR3 spans 12 amino acids. V dropped 7 bases and J dropped 3 bases, with 8 bases sitting between them. Looked up from germline, CDR1 is SGHTS and CDR2 is YDEGEE. CDR3: CASGTYNQPQHF. The CDR3 nucleotides read TGTGCCAGCGGCACCTACAATCAGCCCCAGCATTTT.